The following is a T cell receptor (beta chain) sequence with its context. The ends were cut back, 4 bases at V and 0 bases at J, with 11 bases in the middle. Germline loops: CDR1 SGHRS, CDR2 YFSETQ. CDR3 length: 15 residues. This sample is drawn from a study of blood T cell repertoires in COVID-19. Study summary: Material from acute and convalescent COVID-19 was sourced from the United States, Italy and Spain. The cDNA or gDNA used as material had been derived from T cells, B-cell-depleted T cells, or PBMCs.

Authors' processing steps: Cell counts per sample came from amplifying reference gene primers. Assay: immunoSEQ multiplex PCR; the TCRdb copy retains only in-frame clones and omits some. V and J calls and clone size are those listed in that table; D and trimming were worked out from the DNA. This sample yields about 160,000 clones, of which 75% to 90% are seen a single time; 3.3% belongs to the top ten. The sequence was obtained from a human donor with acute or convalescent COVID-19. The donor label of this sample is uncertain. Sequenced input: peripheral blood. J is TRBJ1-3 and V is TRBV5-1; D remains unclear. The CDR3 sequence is CASSLSSSSGNTIYF. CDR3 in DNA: TGCGCCAGCAGCCTTAGTTCGAGCTCTGGAAACACCATATATTTT.